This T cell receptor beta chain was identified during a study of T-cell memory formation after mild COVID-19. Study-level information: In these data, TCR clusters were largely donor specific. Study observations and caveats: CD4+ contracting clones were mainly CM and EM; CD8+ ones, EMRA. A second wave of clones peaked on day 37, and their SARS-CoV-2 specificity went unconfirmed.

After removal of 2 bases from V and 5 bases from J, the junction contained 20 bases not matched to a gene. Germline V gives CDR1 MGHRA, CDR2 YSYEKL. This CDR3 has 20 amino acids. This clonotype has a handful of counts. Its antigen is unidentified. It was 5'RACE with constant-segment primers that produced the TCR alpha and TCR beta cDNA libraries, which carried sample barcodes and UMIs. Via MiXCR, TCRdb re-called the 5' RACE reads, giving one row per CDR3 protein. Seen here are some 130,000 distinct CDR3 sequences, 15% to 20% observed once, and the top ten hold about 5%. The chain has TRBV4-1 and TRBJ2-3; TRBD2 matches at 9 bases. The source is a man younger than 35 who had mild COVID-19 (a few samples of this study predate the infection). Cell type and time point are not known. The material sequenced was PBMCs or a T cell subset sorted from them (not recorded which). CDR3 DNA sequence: TGCGCCAGCAGCCAACCCCGGCTGCTCGCGGGGGGGCGTCGTATAGATACGCAGTATTTT. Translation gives CASSQPRLLAGGRRIDTQYF.